This is a list of T cell receptor beta chains from one sample in a study of T cells in Graves' hyperthyroidism and ophthalmopathy. A single record per CDR3 protein comes from TCRdb applying MiXCR to the multiplex PCR reads. Among some 550,000 distinct CDR3 sequences, about a fifth were seen once, and the ten largest hold about 30%. Sequenced input: blood. These receptors all come from a man aged 18 to 30 with Graves' hyperthyroidism. Each CDR3 is given without its conserved first and last residue. Each record gives: clone size, V gene, D gene, CDR3 length, CDR3 protein. D genes are given only for firm matches. A clone size is listed for some rows: how often the clone was seen (once, few, many), or a class if it is expanded.

>.|TRBV20-1|TRBD1|13
SASHLQGALLEQY
>many|TRBV5-1|TRBD1|12
ASSMGTAKETQY
>many|TRBV24-1|TRBD1|11
ATSETGQGEAF
>many|TRBV19|TRBD1|14
ASSLNADRGRNIQY
>.|TRBV12-3/TRBV12-4|TRBD1|13
ASSPDRARGQPQH
>many|TRBV10-2|.|11
ASRSGNTGELF
>many|TRBV5-1|.|12
ASSLEGQNTEAF
>many|TRBV9|.|13
ASSPRTTNTGELF
>many|TRBV19|.|10
ASRDRNTEAF
>many|TRBV2|TRBD1|12
ARDRGTGGSLQY
>many|TRBV7-2|.|13
ASSCNRASNQPQH
>many|TRBV12-3/TRBV12-4|TRBD1|15
ASNRTGSLNNNQPQH
>.|TRBV6-1|.|14
ASSQEARDTRYGYT
>many|TRBV5-6|TRBD1|13
ASSWRTGGVYEQY
>.|TRBV7-9|.|13
ASSQMGKRRTEAF
>many|TRBV4-1|.|12
ASSQIQGNQPQH
>.|TRBV5-4|.|13
ASSPKGGVQETQY
>many|TRBV12-3/TRBV12-4|TRBD1|15
ASSLLTGWSDNQPQH
>few|TRBV19|.|14
ASSTTGIRMNTEAF
>.|TRBV6-2/TRBV6-3|.|9
ASCLYGSRI
>many|TRBV12-3/TRBV12-4|TRBD1|12
ASRPGQGNYEQY
>.|TRBV25-1|.|10
ASSDWEETQY
>.|TRBV24-1|.|10
ATSATTGVKY
>many|TRBV2|.|12
ASSQQGQGTEAF
>many|TRBV5-1|TRBD1|13
ASSLAGQNSYGYT
>many|TRBV12-3/TRBV12-4|.|12
ASSLAGAAYGYT
>many|TRBV12-3/TRBV12-4|TRBD1|11
ASRDRAGNTIY
>many|TRBV27|.|11
ASTGTNTGELF
>many|TRBV5-1|.|12
ASRAVGITGELF
>many|TRBV6-5|.|13
ASSYGAGMGYEQY
>many|TRBV11-1|.|14
ASTPPGPEVTGELF
>many|TRBV5-1|.|9
ASIEGTEAF
>many|TRBV2|.|15
ASSRGHPQGSNQPQH
>many|TRBV6-5|TRBD1|12
ASSYRDRTTEQY
>many|TRBV6-1|TRBD1|12
ASSGIGQGTEAF
>many|TRBV27|.|11
ASSRKYQETQY
>.|TRBV12-5|TRBD1|13
ASVKGQGAGETQY
>many|TRBV6-1|TRBD2|11
GGGAIYSGELF
>.|TRBV11-2|.|12
ASSSDEKSGELF
>many|TRBV6-1|.|13
ASSEAQGREETQY
>many|TRBV5-1|.|13
ASSSDRTANTEAF
>many|TRBV7-9|.|10
ASSSVRDGYT
>.|TRBV24-1|TRBD1|9
ANQGVYGYT
>.|TRBV30|.|13
AWSSPTGGNQPQH
>.|TRBV12-3/TRBV12-4|TRBD2|11
ASSPGGGNIQY
>many|TRBV15|.|11
ATSGFRHNEQF
>.|TRBV7-9|TRBD1|13
ASSYPGQGAGGYT
>many|TRBV28|.|8
ASRRGGYT
>many|TRBV2|.|12
ASSEEAVQETQY
>many|TRBV20-1|.|11
SAPQDYTYEQY
>.|TRBV28|TRBD1|11
ASSGTGPETQY
>many|TRBV27|TRBD2|12
ASSLRGERETQY